The 20 T cell receptor beta chains given below trace back to one sample, sequenced in a study of blood T cell repertoires in COVID-19. Assay used: immunoSEQ multiplex PCR; TCRdb lists only in-frame clones, some missing. This table holds roughly 200,000 clones, about four fifths found once. Sequenced input: PBMCs or T cells enriched from blood (not recorded which). The origin of the receptors is a woman aged 45-65 years who had been exposed to COVID-19.

The V call is TRBV30, the J call TRBJ2-3; TRBD2 aligns across 11 bases. V was clipped by 2 bases and J by 2 bases; unmatched bases: 6. CDR3 size: 16 residues. Germline-derived CDR1 and CDR2 are GTSNPN and SVGIG (reference sequence). Written as DNA, the CDR3 is TGTGCCTGGAGTCCCCTAGCGGGGGGATTCACAGATACGCAGTATTTT. Translated, it gives CAWSPLAGGFTDTQYF.

The gene calls are TRBV7-2 and TRBJ2-5, with D perhaps TRBD2 (6 bases). CDR1 is SGHTA and CDR2 is FQGNSA in the germline V gene. The CDR3 is made up of 13 amino acids. With 3 bases removed from V and 4 bases from J, the gap between germline ends came to 9 bases. The CDR3 here is CASSFMGGETQYF. The CDR3 DNA reads TGTGCCAGCAGCTTCATGGGGGGAGAGACCCAGTACTTC.

The rearrangement links TRBV7-8 to TRBJ2-3; 7 bases map to TRBD2. J lost 6 bases, V lost 3 bases, and 6 bases had no gene match. The CDR3 totals 14 residues. The germline CDR1 and CDR2 sequences are SGHVS and FQNEAQ. Written as DNA, the CDR3 is TGTGCCAGCAGCTTCGGACTAGAAACCGATACGCAGTATTTT. It yields the protein CASSFGLETDTQYF. Complete variable domain (other parts from reference TRBV7-8 and TRBJ2-3): GAGVSQSPRYKVAKRGQDVALRCDPISGHVSLFWYQQALGQGPEFLTYFQNEAQLDKSGLPSDRFFAERPEGSVSTLKIQRTQQEDSAVYLCASSFGLETDTQYFGPGTRLTVL.

This chain joins TRBV29-1 and TRBJ1-2; D remains unclear. The CDR3 has 13 amino acids. Trimming shortened V by 7 bases and J by 8 bases, and 20 bases separated the two germline ends. Germline V CDR1 and CDR2: SQVTM, ANQGSEA. The DNA for the CDR3 is TGCAGCGCCGCGGTTGGAAGCTTTGGAGGCTACACCTTC. Protein: CSAAVGSFGGYTF.

The chain combines TRBV5-5 with TRBJ1-1; D is possibly TRBD1 (5 bases). V was shortened by 4 bases and J by 3 bases, with 19 bases between the two germline ends. The CDR3 loop spans 16 amino acids. Per the germline V gene, CDR1 is SGHKS and CDR2 is YYEKEE (reference sequence). The CDR3 coding sequence is TGTGCCAGCAGCCTATTGGGGGAGGGGTGGGACACTGAAGCTTTCTTT. Encoded protein: CASSLLGEGWDTEAFF.

This clone was counted only a few times. This chain uses TRBV20-1 with TRBJ1-5, with D unresolved. The CDR3 consists of 13 residues. Germline V lookup: CDR1 DFQATT, CDR2 SNEGSKA (reference sequence). With 3 bases removed from V and 0 bases from J, the gap between germline ends came to 6 bases. The CDR3 protein is CSASQASNQPQHF. The CDR3 DNA reads as TGCAGTGCTAGTCAGGCTAGCAATCAGCCCCAGCATTTT.

The chain has TRBV5-8 and TRBJ2-3, with D perhaps matching TRBD1 (6 bases). With 4 bases removed from V and 2 bases from J, the gap between germline ends came to 14 bases. The CDR3 runs to 15 residues. Germline V gives CDR1 SGHTS, CDR2 YDEGEE. CDR3 sequence reads: CASSPGQPDTDTQYF. The CDR3 nucleotides read TGTGCCAGCAGCCCTGGACAGCCAGACACAGATACGCAGTATTTT.

This chain uses TRBV2 with TRBJ2-5; D gene unclear. Per germline, CDR1 SNHLY and CDR2 FYNNEI. The V end lost 6 bases, the J end lost 4 bases, and 6 bases lay between the germline ends. CDR3 size: 11 residues. CDR3 DNA sequence: TGTGCCAGCAGCCCGAGAGAGACCCAGTACTTC. Translated, it gives CASSPRETQYF.

This chain joins TRBV6-5 and TRBJ1-4, with D perhaps TRBD1 (5 bases). The CDR3 is 15 amino acids. V dropped 4 bases and J dropped 3 bases, with 12 bases sitting between them. Looked up from germline, CDR1 is MNHEY and CDR2 is SVGAGI. In DNA form, the CDR3 reads TGTGCCAGCAGTTCGACGGGGGGGTCTAATGAAAAACTGTTTTTT. Its translation: CASSSTGGSNEKLFF.

The V and J genes are TRBV29-1 and TRBJ2-1, with TRBD2 matching over 7 bases. This CDR3 is built from 15 residues. The V segment lost 4 bases and the J segment 9 bases; nucleotides outside the gene matches: 15. Germline CDR1 and CDR2: SQVTM and ANQGSEA. The CDR3: CSVGGKAGTRSEQFF. CDR3 bases: TGCAGCGTTGGGGGGAAAGCGGGGACGAGGAGTGAGCAGTTCTTC.

This chain links TRBV27 with TRBJ1-6; 7 bases are shared with TRBD1. Unmatched junction bases numbered 10, after V lost 6 bases and J lost 8 bases. The CDR3 has 15 amino acids. CDR1 is MNHEY and CDR2 is SMNVEV in the germline V gene (reference sequence). The CDR3, as DNA: TGTGCCAGCAGGAAATTTACAGGGGTTGATTCACCCCTCCACTTT. As protein: CASRKFTGVDSPLHF.

Only a few counts were recorded for this clone. This chain uses TRBV19 with TRBJ1-2, with TRBD1 identical over 8 bases. V lost 4 bases and J lost 2; bases outside the gene matches: 6. Germline V gene sequence: CDR1 LNHDA, CDR2 SQIVND (reference sequence). The CDR3 consists of 15 residues. CDR3 coding DNA: TGTGCCAGTAGTACAAGGACAGGGCCAAACTATGGCTACACCTTC. Its protein product is CASSTRTGPNYGYTF. Based on the CDR3 plus reference TRBV19 and TRBJ1-2, the full variable domain is DGGITQSPKYLFRKEGQNVTLSCEQNLNHDAMYWYRQDPGQGLRLIYYSQIVNDFQKGDIAEGYSVSREKKESFPLTVTSAQKNPTAFYLCASSTRTGPNYGYTFGSGTRLTVV.

The V call is TRBV7-4, the J call TRBJ2-7, with D possibly being TRBD1 (8 bases). Trimming left V 5 bases short and J 5 bases short, with 34 bases between. Germline V gives CDR1 SGHVT, CDR2 SQSDAQ. This CDR3 has 20 amino acids. The CDR3 sequence: CASSRFSHPHLGTGGDEQYF. The CDR3 DNA sequence: TGTGCCAGCAGCCGCTTTTCCCATCCCCATCTTGGCACAGGGGGGGACGAGCAGTACTTC.

J is TRBJ1-1 and V is TRBV7-9; D unresolved. The CDR3 runs to 14 residues. Germline lookup yields CDR1 SEHNR and CDR2 FQNEAQ (reference sequence). Trimming shortened V by 1 base and J by 4 bases, and 10 bases separated the two germline ends. In nucleotides, the CDR3 is TGTGCCAGCAGCTTAGGTGGCATAACCACTGAAGCTTTCTTT. Translated, it gives CASSLGGITTEAFF.

CDR3 sequence reads: CASTVRDRGEKLFF. The CDR3 DNA is TGTGCCAGCACCGTCCGGGACAGAGGTGAAAAACTGTTTTTT. The V call is TRBV7-8, the J call TRBJ1-4; 7 nucleotides agree with TRBD1. The V segment lost 7 bases and the J segment 7 bases; nucleotides outside the gene matches: 9. The germline CDR1 and CDR2 sequences are SGHVS and FQNEAQ. CDR3 length: 14 amino acids.

This chain connects TRBV5-6 to TRBJ1-1, with D perhaps TRBD1 (5 bases). This CDR3 is built from 13 residues. Trimming removed 4 bases from V and 6 bases from J, with 13 bases in between. Germline-derived CDR1 and CDR2 are SGHDT and YYEEEE. The DNA of the CDR3 is TGTGCCAGCAGCCCGGACACGGCCGCTGAAGCTTTCTTT. This gives the protein CASSPDTAAEAFF.

This sequence joins TRBV14 and TRBJ2-2; D unclear. The CDR3 is made up of 13 amino acids. The V and J ends lost 4 bases and 4 bases respectively, with 7 bases between them. Germline loops: CDR1 SGHDN, CDR2 FVKESK. The CDR3 nucleotides read TGTGCCAGCAGCCCTATGCCCACCGGGGAGCTGTTTTTT. It translates to CASSPMPTGELFF.

The V and J genes are TRBV5-1 and TRBJ2-5, with 9 bases lining up with TRBD2. CDR1 SGHRS and CDR2 YFSETQ come from the germline V gene. The CDR3 length is 16 residues. The junction had 8 bases not matched to a gene; V was cut back by 0 bases and J by 5 bases. The CDR3 sequence is CASSLGPSGGTETQYF. CDR3 sequence (DNA): TGCGCCAGCAGCTTGGGGCCGAGCGGGGGGACGGAGACCCAGTACTTC.

The chain uses TRBV7-3 and TRBJ2-6, with TRBD1 identical over 7 bases. With 5 bases clipped from V and 0 bases from J, the junction kept 7 bases outside the gene matches. Germline V gene data show CDR1 as SGHTA and CDR2 as FQGTGA. The CDR3 is 17 amino acids. CDR3 sequence: CASSPTGTVSGANVLTF. DNA for the CDR3: TGTGCCAGCAGCCCGACCGGGACAGTCTCTGGGGCCAACGTCCTGACTTTC.

The chain combines TRBV5-6 with TRBJ2-5, with 8 bases matching TRBD1. This CDR3 region has 17 residues. Germline V gives CDR1 SGHDT, CDR2 YYEEEE. Losses at the gene ends were 1 base for V and 5 bases for J; bases not matched to a gene: 13. The CDR3 nucleotides are TGTGCCAGCAGCTTGTTTGGCGGTCAGGGGGCAGGTGAGACCCAGTACTTC. It is translated as CASSLFGGQGAGETQYF.